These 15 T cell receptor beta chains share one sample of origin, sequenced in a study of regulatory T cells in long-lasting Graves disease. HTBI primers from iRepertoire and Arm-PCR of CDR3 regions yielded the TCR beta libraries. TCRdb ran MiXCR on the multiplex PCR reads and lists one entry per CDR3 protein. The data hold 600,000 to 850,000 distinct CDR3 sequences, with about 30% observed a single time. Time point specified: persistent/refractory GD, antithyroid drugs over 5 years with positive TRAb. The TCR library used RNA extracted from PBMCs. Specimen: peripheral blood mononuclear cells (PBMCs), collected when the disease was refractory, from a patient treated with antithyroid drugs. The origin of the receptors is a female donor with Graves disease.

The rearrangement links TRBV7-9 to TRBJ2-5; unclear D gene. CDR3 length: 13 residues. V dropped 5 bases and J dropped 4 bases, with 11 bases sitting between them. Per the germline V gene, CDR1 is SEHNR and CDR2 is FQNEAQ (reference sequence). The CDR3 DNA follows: TGTGCCAGCAGCCCAGTGGGCGGAGAGACCCAGTACTTC. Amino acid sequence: CASSPVGGETQYF.

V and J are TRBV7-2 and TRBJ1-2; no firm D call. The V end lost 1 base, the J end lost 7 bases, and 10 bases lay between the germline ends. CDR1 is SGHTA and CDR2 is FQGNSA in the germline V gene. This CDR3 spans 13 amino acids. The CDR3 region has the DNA TGTGCCAGCAGCTTAGTGGTGGCGGGTGGCTACACCTTC. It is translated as CASSLVVAGGYTF. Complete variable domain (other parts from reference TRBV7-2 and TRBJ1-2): GAGVSQSPSNKVTEKGKDVELRCDPISGHTALYWYRQSLGQGLEFLIYFQGNSAPDKSGLPSDRFSAERTGGSVSTLTIQRTQQEDSAVYLCASSLVVAGGYTFGSGTRLTVV.

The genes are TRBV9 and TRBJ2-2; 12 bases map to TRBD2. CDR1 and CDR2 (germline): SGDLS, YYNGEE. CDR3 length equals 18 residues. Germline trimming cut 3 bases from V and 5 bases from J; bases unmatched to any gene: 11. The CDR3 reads CASSGGGGLAGNTGELFF. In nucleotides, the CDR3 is TGTGCCAGCAGCGGAGGAGGTGGACTAGCGGGAAATACCGGGGAGCTGTTTTTT.

CDR3 loop: CASSPPRDGGRRTEAFF. CDR3 DNA sequence: TGTGCCAGCAGTCCCCCCCGAGATGGGGGGAGGAGGACTGAAGCTTTCTTT. The rearrangement uses TRBV28 and TRBJ1-1; D might be TRBD1 (5 bases). This CDR3 has 17 residues. Germline values: CDR1 MDHEN, CDR2 SYDVKM. Trimming took off 5 bases at V and 5 bases at J, with 24 bases between the two ends.

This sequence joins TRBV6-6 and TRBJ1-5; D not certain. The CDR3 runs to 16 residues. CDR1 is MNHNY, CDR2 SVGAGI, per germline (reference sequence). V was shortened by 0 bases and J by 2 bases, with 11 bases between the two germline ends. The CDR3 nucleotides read TGTGCCAGCAGTTACTCGATCCAGCGGGGCAATCAGCCCCAGCATTTT. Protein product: CASSYSIQRGNQPQHF.

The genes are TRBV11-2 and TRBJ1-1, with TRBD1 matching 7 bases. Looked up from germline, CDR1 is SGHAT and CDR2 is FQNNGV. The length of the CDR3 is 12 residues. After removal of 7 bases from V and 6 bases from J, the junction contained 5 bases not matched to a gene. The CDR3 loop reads CASKGARAEAFF. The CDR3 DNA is TGTGCCAGCAAGGGGGCGCGCGCTGAAGCTTTCTTT.

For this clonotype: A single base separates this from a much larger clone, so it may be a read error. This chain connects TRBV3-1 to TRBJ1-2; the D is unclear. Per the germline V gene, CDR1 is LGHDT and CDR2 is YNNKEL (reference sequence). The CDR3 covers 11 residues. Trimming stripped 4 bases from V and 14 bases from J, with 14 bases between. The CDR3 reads CASSRERTRTF. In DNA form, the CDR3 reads TGTGCCAGCAGCCGAGAAAGAACTAGGACCTTC. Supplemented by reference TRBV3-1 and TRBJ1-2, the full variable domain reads DTAVSQTPKYLVTQMGNDKSIKCEQNLGHDTMYWYKQDSKKFLKIMFSYNNKELIINETVPNRFSPKSPDKAHLNLHINSLELGDSAVYFCASSRERTRTFGSGTRLTVV.

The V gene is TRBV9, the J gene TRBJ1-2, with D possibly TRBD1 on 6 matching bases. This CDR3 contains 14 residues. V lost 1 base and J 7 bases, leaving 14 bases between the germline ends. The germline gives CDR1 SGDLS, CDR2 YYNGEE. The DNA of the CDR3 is TGTGCCAGCAGCGTACCCCAGGGGTTCCGTGGCTACACCTTC. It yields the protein CASSVPQGFRGYTF.

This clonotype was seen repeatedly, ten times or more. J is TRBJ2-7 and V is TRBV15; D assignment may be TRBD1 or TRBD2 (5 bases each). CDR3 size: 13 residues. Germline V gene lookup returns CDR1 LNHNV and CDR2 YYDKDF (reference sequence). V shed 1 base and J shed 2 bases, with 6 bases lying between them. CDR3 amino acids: CATSRGGTYEQYF. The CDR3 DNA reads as TGTGCCACCAGCAGAGGGGGGACCTACGAGCAGTACTTC.

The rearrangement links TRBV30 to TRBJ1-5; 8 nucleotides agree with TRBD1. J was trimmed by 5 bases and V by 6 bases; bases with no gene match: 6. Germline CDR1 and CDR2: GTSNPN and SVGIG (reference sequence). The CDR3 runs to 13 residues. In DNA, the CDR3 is TGTGCCTGTACGACAGGGGAGGATCAGCCCCAGCATTTT. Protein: CACTTGEDQPQHF.

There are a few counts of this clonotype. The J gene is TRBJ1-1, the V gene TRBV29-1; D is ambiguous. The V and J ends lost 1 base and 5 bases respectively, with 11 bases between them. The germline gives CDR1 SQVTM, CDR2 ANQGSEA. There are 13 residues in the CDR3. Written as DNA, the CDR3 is TGCAGCGTTGAAGTTGCAGGTGGGACTGAAGCTTTCTTT. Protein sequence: CSVEVAGGTEAFF.

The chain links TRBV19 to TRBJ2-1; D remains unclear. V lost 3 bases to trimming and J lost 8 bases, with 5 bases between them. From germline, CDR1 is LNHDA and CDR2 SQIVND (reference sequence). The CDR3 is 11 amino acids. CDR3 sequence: CASSMGYEQFF. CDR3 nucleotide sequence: TGTGCCAGTAGTATGGGTTATGAGCAGTTCTTC.

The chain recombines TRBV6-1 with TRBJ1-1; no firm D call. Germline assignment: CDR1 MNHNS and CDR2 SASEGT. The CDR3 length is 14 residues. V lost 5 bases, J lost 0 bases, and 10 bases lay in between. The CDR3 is CASSPGPMNTEAFF. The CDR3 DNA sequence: TGTGCCAGCAGTCCAGGACCGATGAACACTGAAGCTTTCTTT.

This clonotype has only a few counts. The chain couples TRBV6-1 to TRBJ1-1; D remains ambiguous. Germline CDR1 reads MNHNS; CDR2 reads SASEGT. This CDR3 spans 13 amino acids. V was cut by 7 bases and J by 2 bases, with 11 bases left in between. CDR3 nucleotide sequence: TGTGCCAGCATCGAGGGCGGTAACACTGAAGCTTTCTTT. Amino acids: CASIEGGNTEAFF.

The CDR3 sequence: CASSEEARGHTEAFF. In nucleotides, the CDR3 is TGTGCCAGCAGTGAGGAGGCACGTGGGCACACTGAAGCTTTCTTT. V and J are TRBV28 and TRBJ1-1; D gene uncertain. CDR1 is MDHEN, CDR2 SYDVKM, per germline. The V and J ends lost 5 bases and 3 bases respectively, with 16 bases between them. The CDR3 spans 15 residues.